Here is one TCR beta chain with its context. The CDR3 has 15 amino acids. Trimming cost V 2 bases and J 1 base, with 10 bases left between them. Germline V gene sequence: CDR1 MNHEY, CDR2 SVGAGI. This sample was taken from a study of CD8+ T cells in alopecia areata. At the level of the study: Treated individuals took tofacitinib by mouth, 5 to 10 mg twice daily. The protocol delivered tofacitinib for 6 to 18 months, then withdrew it for 6 months.

Both peripheral blood and punch biopsies of lesional scalp skin were obtained from patients who had alopecia areata. The authors extracted RNA and reverse transcribed it into cDNA as the sequencing template. Profiled with immunoSEQ multiplex PCR; TCRdb holds only in-frame clones, not every one. The sample consists of some 110,000 clones, 35% to 40% of them appearing once. Material for sequencing was CD4+ T cells sorted from blood. The rearrangement uses TRBV6-5 and TRBJ2-3; a possible D gene is TRBD1 (5 bases). The clonotype was recovered from a human donor with alopecia areata. CDR3 region: CASSYQGSGTDTQYF. DNA of the CDR3: TGTGCCAGCAGTTACCAGGGCTCAGGCACAGATACGCAGTATTTT.